The 20 T cell receptor beta chains presented below share a single source sample, sequenced in a study of shared clonotypes between healthy human individuals. Using immunoSEQ multiplex PCR, the repertoire was profiled, and TCRdb retains in-frame clones only, with some absent. The sample lists 1.4 million or so clones; roughly 98.5% were seen once. Sequencing was performed on naive CD4+ T cells sorted from blood. Subset denoted: CD45RA+ positively selected. The receptors here all came from a man between 25 and 39 years old in good health.

The V call is TRBV6-4, the J call TRBJ2-7; tentatively, D is TRBD1 or TRBD2 (5 bases each). CDR1 and CDR2 (germline): MRHNA, SNTAGT. There are 17 residues in the CDR3. Deletions cut 6 bases from V and 1 base from J, with 22 bases between. This chain's CDR3 is CASRGELSYSPSYEQYF. The CDR3 DNA follows: TGTGCCAGCAGAGGGGAGTTATCGTACTCGCCGTCCTACGAGCAGTACTTC.

The rearrangement joins TRBV25-1 to TRBJ2-1, with 10 bases identical to TRBD1. Germline V gene data show CDR1 as MGHDK and CDR2 as SYGVNS. J lost 7 bases, V lost 1 base, and 7 bases had no gene match. The length of the CDR3 is 16 residues. CDR3 loop: CASSEFGTGVPNEQFF. The CDR3 DNA sequence: TGTGCCAGCAGTGAATTCGGGACAGGGGTGCCAAATGAGCAGTTCTTC.

This chain links TRBV19 with TRBJ1-1; weak D call: TRBD1 (5 bases). Germline assignment: CDR1 LNHDA and CDR2 SQIVND (reference sequence). The CDR3 extends over 15 amino acids. The V gene lost 4 bases and the J gene lost 3 bases, with 15 bases spanning the gap. DNA of the CDR3: TGTGCCAGTAGTACACCGGGACCCGGGTACACTGAAGCTTTCTTT. The encoded protein is CASSTPGPGYTEAFF.

In the case of this clone: Other DNA sequences in the same sample also yield this CDR3. CDR3 in amino acids: CATSGTSGRPDTQYF. The CDR3 coding sequence is TGTGCCACCAGCGGGACTAGCGGGAGACCAGATACGCAGTATTTT. The chain combines TRBV15 with TRBJ2-3; 14 positions match TRBD2. V shed 5 bases, J shed 4 bases, and the junction held 2 bases outside the gene matches. Germline CDR1 and CDR2: LNHNV and YYDKDF (reference sequence). The CDR3 has 15 residues.

The chain employs TRBV9 and TRBJ2-7; maybe TRBD2 (5 bases). Per the germline V gene, CDR1 is SGDLS and CDR2 is YYNGEE. There are 15 residues in the CDR3. The ends were cut back, 0 bases at V and 2 bases at J, with 12 bases in the middle. The CDR3 region is CASSVGAEKPYEQYF. The CDR3 DNA is TGTGCCAGCAGCGTAGGAGCGGAGAAGCCCTACGAGCAGTACTTC. Filled out from reference TRBV9 and TRBJ2-7, the complete variable domain reads DSGVTQTPKHLITATGQRVTLRCSPRSGDLSVYWYQQSLDQGLQFLIQYYNGEERAKGNILERFSAQQFPDLHSELNLSSLELGDSALYFCASSVGAEKPYEQYFGPGTRLTVT.

The chain uses TRBV6-6 and TRBJ2-1, with no clear D. Germline CDR1 and CDR2: MNHNY and SVGAGI (reference sequence). This CDR3 is built from 14 residues. Trimming cost V 4 bases and J 4 bases, with 11 bases left between them. The chain's CDR3 is CASSSGLGYNEQFF. The CDR3 DNA follows: TGTGCCAGCAGTTCGGGCTTGGGATACAATGAGCAGTTCTTC.

In its sample, this clone was seen once. The chain links TRBV18 to TRBJ1-5, with D uncertain. V dropped 2 bases and J dropped 2 bases, with 7 bases sitting between them. There are 14 residues in the CDR3. Germline CDR1 is KGHSH and CDR2 is LQKENI. The CDR3 sequence is CASSPFQGNQPQHF. As DNA, the CDR3 is TGTGCCAGCTCACCATTCCAGGGCAATCAGCCCCAGCATTTT.

This clone was detected only once. The chain links TRBV11-3 to TRBJ2-1; D is perhaps TRBD2 (6 bases). V lost 3 bases to trimming and J lost 0 bases, with 9 bases between them. The CDR3 loop spans 15 amino acids. Germline loops: CDR1 SGHNT, CDR2 YENEEA. The CDR3, as DNA: TGTGCCAGCAGCTTTAGCGGACTCTCCTACAATGAGCAGTTCTTC. It yields the protein CASSFSGLSYNEQFF.

The V call is TRBV18, the J call TRBJ1-2; D call uncertain. CDR1 and CDR2 (germline): KGHSH, LQKENI. The CDR3 extends over 12 amino acids. With 3 bases removed from V and 6 bases from J, the gap between germline ends came to 8 bases. CDR3 loop: CASSPGDDGYTF. The CDR3 region has the DNA TGTGCCAGCTCACCGGGCGACGATGGCTACACCTTC.

The chain employs TRBV5-1 and TRBJ2-1; D possibly corresponds to TRBD1 (6 bases). Germline loops: CDR1 SGHRS, CDR2 YFSETQ. The CDR3 covers 16 residues. Trimming shortened V by 0 bases and J by 6 bases, and 16 bases separated the two germline ends. The DNA of the CDR3 is TGCGCCAGCAGCTTGGAAGGGGGAGTTATCTCCAATGAGCAGTTCTTC. It encodes CASSLEGGVISNEQFF.

The V gene is TRBV18, the J gene TRBJ2-7; 12 bases are a match to TRBD2. The CDR3 is 14 amino acids. V trimming: 3 bases; J trimming: 7 bases; junction bases outside the gene matches: 4. In germline, CDR1 is KGHSH, CDR2 LQKENI. DNA of the CDR3: TGTGCCAGCTCACCTCCTGGACTAGCGGGAGAGCAGTACTTC. This gives the protein CASSPPGLAGEQYF. Looking up the rest from reference TRBV18 and TRBJ2-7 gives the full variable domain: NAGVMQNPRHLVRRRGQEARLRCSPMKGHSHVYWYRQLPEEGLKFMVYLQKENIIDESGMPKERFSAEFPKEGPSILRIQQVVRGDSAAYFCASSPPGLAGEQYFGPGTRLTVT.

Points on this clone: Other nucleotide sequences from this sample produce the same CDR3. The chain uses TRBV28 and TRBJ2-5; no definite D call. The CDR3 sequence is 11 residues long. Germline CDR1 and CDR2: MDHEN and SYDVKM. With 4 bases removed from V and 5 bases from J, the gap between germline ends came to 5 bases. Here the CDR3 DNA reads TGTGCCAGCAGTTCCCGTGAGACCCAGTACTTC. It is translated as CASSSRETQYF. The full variable domain, in which reference TRBV28 and TRBJ2-5 provide the parts outside the CDR3, is DVKVTQSSRYLVKRTGEKVFLECVQDMDHENMFWYRQDPGLGLRLIYFSYDVKMKEKGDIPEGYSVSREKKERFSLILESASTNQTSMYLCASSSRETQYFGPGTRLLVL.

The chain is built from TRBV7-6 and TRBJ1-1; D remains unclear. The CDR3 is made up of 13 amino acids. V was shortened by 1 base and J by 5 bases, with 8 bases between the two germline ends. Per germline, CDR1 SGHVS and CDR2 FNYEAQ. The CDR3 sequence: CASSLGLFTEAFF. The CDR3 DNA reads as TGTGCCAGCAGCTTAGGTCTTTTTACTGAAGCTTTCTTT. The full variable domain, its missing parts supplied by reference TRBV7-6 and TRBJ1-1, is GAGVSQSPRYKVTKRGQDVALRCDPISGHVSLYWYRQALGQGPEFLTYFNYEAQQDKSGLPNDRFSAERPEGSISTLTIQRTEQRDSAMYRCASSLGLFTEAFFGQGTRLTVV.

The genes are TRBV11-2 and TRBJ2-3; unclear D gene. CDR3 length: 15 residues. Deletions cut 2 bases from V and 0 bases from J, with 9 bases between. Germline V gene lookup returns CDR1 SGHAT and CDR2 FQNNGV. Here the CDR3 reads CASSLSRRSTDTQYF. CDR3 sequence (DNA): TGTGCCAGCAGCTTATCCCGCAGGAGCACAGATACGCAGTATTTT.

The chain couples TRBV23-1 to TRBJ2-7, with D hard to call. TRBV23-1 is given ORF status, its function remaining uncertain. The length of the CDR3 is 14 residues. The ends were cut back, 4 bases at V and 5 bases at J, with 15 bases in the middle. CDR3 amino acids: CASSPPRVPHEQYF. CDR3 sequence (DNA): TGCGCCAGCAGTCCCCCCCGGGTCCCCCACGAGCAGTACTTC.

The V and J genes are TRBV28 and TRBJ1-2; D is unclear. Trimming left V 5 bases short and J 4 bases short, with 11 bases between. The CDR3 runs to 13 residues. Germline V CDR1 and CDR2: MDHEN, SYDVKM. CDR3 DNA sequence: TGTGCCAGCAGTCTGACCCGGGTCTATGGCTACACCTTC. Translating it yields CASSLTRVYGYTF.

V is TRBV5-4 and J is TRBJ2-2; 10 bases align to TRBD1. J lost 7 bases, V lost 0 bases, and 3 bases had no gene match. Germline CDR1 SGHNT, CDR2 YYREEE (reference sequence). The CDR3 has 15 amino acids. The CDR3 nucleotides read TGTGCCAGCAGCTTGGGACAGGGGGCGAACGGGGAGCTGTTTTTT. This sequence encodes CASSLGQGANGELFF.

The rearrangement links TRBV5-4 to TRBJ2-7; TRBD2 matches at 11 bases. This CDR3 has 14 residues. CDR1 SGHNT and CDR2 YYREEE come from the germline V gene (reference sequence). V lost 4 bases and J lost 8; bases outside the gene matches: 8. The CDR3 DNA follows: TGTGCCAGCAGCGGGGGCGGGACTAGCGGACAGCAGTACTTC. It specifies CASSGGGTSGQQYF.

The chain carries TRBV11-3 and TRBJ2-1, with 9 bases fitting TRBD2. Germline V gene lookup returns CDR1 SGHNT and CDR2 YENEEA. The V gene end was trimmed by 5 bases and the J gene end by 7 bases; junction bases not matched to a gene: 6. The CDR3 sequence is 14 residues long. The CDR3 DNA sequence: TGTGCCAGCAGCGGCAGGACTAGCGCGAATGAGCAGTTCTTC. Amino acids: CASSGRTSANEQFF.

The chain combines TRBV19 with TRBJ2-3, with D possibly being TRBD1 (6 bases). The CDR3 runs to 15 residues. V was shortened by 4 bases and J by 1 base, with 12 bases between the two germline ends. From germline, CDR1 is LNHDA and CDR2 SQIVND (reference sequence). In nucleotides, the CDR3 is TGTGCCAGTAGTACTCTCAGGGGTGGCACAGATACGCAGTATTTT. Its translation: CASSTLRGGTDTQYF.